Only one count was recorded for the clone carrying this TCR beta chain. V lost 0 bases to trimming and J lost 3 bases; unmatched junction nucleotides: 11. The CDR3 runs 18 residues. CDR1 is LGHNA and CDR2 is YNFKEQ in the germline V gene. Original processing notes: Reference gene primer amplification gave nucleated cell count estimates. Measured with immunoSEQ multiplex PCR; TCRdb has only the in-frame clones, and not every one. The V and J calls and clone size were taken over from that table, and D and trimming were inferred from the DNA. This repertoire shows almost 250,000 clones, over 75% found once; its top ten account for approximately 9.6%. This sample was included in a study of blood T cell repertoires in COVID-19.

The receptor was derived from a woman between 45 and 60 years old with acute COVID-19. The sample consisted of PBMCs or T cells enriched from blood (not recorded which). The rearrangement joins TRBV4-2 to TRBJ2-3; 8 bases are a match to TRBD2. The CDR3 spells CASSQDGDRGGLTDTQYF. CDR3 nucleotide sequence: TGTGCCAGCAGCCAAGATGGCGACCGCGGGGGGCTGACAGATACGCAGTATTTT.